The clone carrying this T cell receptor (beta chain) was counted a few times. Its antigen is undetermined. This specimen comes from a study of CD4 T cells in relation to SARS-CoV-2 and coronaviruses. Produced via immunoSEQ multiplex PCR; TCRdb's table is partial and in-frame only. The sample has about 36,000 clones, about 80% seen once. Naive and memory CD4+ T cells were separated from cryopreserved PBMCs. For roughly ten days, some 9.7 x 10^4 sorted CD4+ cells grew with T cell-depleted PBMCs and CEF. The ends lost 5 bases at V and 6 bases at J; junction bases unmatched: 6. Germline CDR1 MDHEN, CDR2 SYDVKM. The CDR3 has 15 amino acids.

This chain links TRBV28 with TRBJ2-1; 11 bases map to TRBD2. This sequence was found in an adult with COVID-19. The sequenced sample was naive CD4+ T cells from PBMCs, cultured in vitro. The subset is: naive CD4+ T cells isolated by negative enrichment. CDR3: CASSRTSGSRNEQFF. As DNA, the CDR3 is TGTGCCAGCAGTCGAACTAGCGGGAGTCGCAATGAGCAGTTCTTC.